Following are 5 T cell receptor beta chains from one sample sequenced in a study of blood T cell repertoires in COVID-19. Clones were sequenced by immunoSEQ multiplex PCR, and TCRdb holds only the in-frame ones, with some missing. The table has nearly 50,000 clones, over 80% seen once. Sequenced input: peripheral blood. These TCRs come from a woman at least 80 years old with COVID-19, enrolled during active disease.

The V call is TRBV5-1, the J call TRBJ2-7; D uncertain. The germline V and J ends were trimmed by 2 bases and 0 bases, with 9 bases remaining between them. The CDR3 spans 14 residues. Per germline, CDR1 SGHRS and CDR2 YFSETQ. The CDR3 loop reads CASSFGQHSYEQYF. As DNA, the CDR3 is TGCGCCAGCAGCTTTGGGCAGCACTCCTACGAGCAGTACTTC. The complete variable domain, with remaining parts taken from reference TRBV5-1 and TRBJ2-7, reads KAGVTQTPRYLIKTRGQQVTLSCSPISGHRSVSWYQQTPGQGLQFLFEYFSETQRNKGNFPGRFSGRQFSNSRSEMNVSTLELGDSALYLCASSFGQHSYEQYFGPGTRLTVT.

The chain combines TRBV7-2 with TRBJ2-3, with 7 positions matching TRBD2. This CDR3 region has 16 residues. Germline trimming cut 4 bases from V and 1 base from J; bases unmatched to any gene: 8. Germline CDR1 is SGHTA and CDR2 is FQGNSA. The CDR3 sequence: CASSYKGGSGTDTQYF. The CDR3 DNA sequence: TGTGCCAGCAGCTATAAAGGCGGGAGTGGCACAGATACGCAGTATTTT.

This clone was observed once. The chain recombines TRBV28 with TRBJ2-5; the D gene is possibly TRBD1 (6 bases). This CDR3 contains 14 residues. The V gene's germline CDR1 is MDHEN and CDR2 SYDVKM. Trimming stripped 6 bases from V and 1 base from J, with 12 bases between. Written as DNA, the CDR3 is TGTGCCAGCAGCGTACAGGGTTTCCAAGAGACCCAGTACTTC. Its translation: CASSVQGFQETQYF.

V is TRBV5-1 and J is TRBJ1-3; tentatively, D is TRBD1 (5 bases). V was cut by 2 bases and J by 2 bases, with 11 bases left in between. This CDR3 has 15 amino acids. CDR1 and CDR2 from the germline V gene are SGHRS and YFSETQ. The CDR3 DNA follows: TGCGCCAGCAGCTTACTAGCGGGGGCTGGAAACACCATATATTTT. As protein: CASSLLAGAGNTIYF. The full variable domain, rest sourced from reference TRBV5-1 and TRBJ1-3, is KAGVTQTPRYLIKTRGQQVTLSCSPISGHRSVSWYQQTPGQGLQFLFEYFSETQRNKGNFPGRFSGRQFSNSRSEMNVSTLELGDSALYLCASSLLAGAGNTIYFGEGSWLTVV.

This clone showed up just once. The rearrangement uses TRBV19 and TRBJ1-5; D remains ambiguous. CDR3 size: 19 residues. In germline, CDR1 is LNHDA, CDR2 SQIVND (reference sequence). The V gene lost 5 bases and the J gene lost 0 bases, with 23 bases spanning the gap. The CDR3 reads CASSDVFWAEPYSNQPQHF. In DNA, the CDR3 is TGTGCCAGTAGTGATGTTTTTTGGGCAGAGCCTTATAGCAATCAGCCCCAGCATTTT. Together with reference TRBV19 and TRBJ1-5, the CDR3 gives the full variable domain: DGGITQSPKYLFRKEGQNVTLSCEQNLNHDAMYWYRQDPGQGLRLIYYSQIVNDFQKGDIAEGYSVSREKKESFPLTVTSAQKNPTAFYLCASSDVFWAEPYSNQPQHFGDGTRLSIL.